The source of this T cell receptor (beta chain) is a study of cytotoxic CD8 clonotypes in ibrutinib-treated CLL. The sequencing depth, 1 in 200,000 to 1 in 1 million T cells, was the target. Using immunoSEQ multiplex PCR, the repertoire was profiled, and TCRdb retains in-frame clones only, with some absent. The data hold about 200,000 clones, with about four fifths observed a single time. Specimen: PBMCs, collected after 12 months of ibrutinib treatment. The clonotype was recovered from a human donor with chronic lymphocytic leukemia.

The CDR3 region is CASSYSRTAEQYF. The DNA of the CDR3 is TGTGCCAGCAGTTACTCCCGGACAGCAGAGCAGTACTTC. The rearrangement joins TRBV6-5 to TRBJ2-7, with a possible D match to TRBD1 (6 bases). From germline, CDR1 is MNHEY and CDR2 SVGAGI. V lost 0 bases and J lost 7, with 10 bases in between. The CDR3 is made up of 13 amino acids.